This TCR beta chain was profiled in a study of identical twins. Study-level results: Insertions were reduced in abundant cord blood beta clonotypes but not in memory repertoires. The study drew conclusions from cross-sectional statistical analysis, not from following the same donors.

In every case, the donor was a healthy Caucasian. Concerning this clonotype: The antigen is unknown.

From the 5' RACE reads, TCRdb called clonotypes with MiXCR, one entry per CDR3 protein. This table has around 1.7 million distinct CDR3 sequences, less than 35% appearing once. Sequencing used cord blood. The clonotype comes from a newborn girl in good health.

CDR3 sequence reads: CASSLGGLAGLQETQYF. CDR3 nucleotide sequence: TGTGCCAGCAGCTTAGGGGGACTAGCGGGGCTACAAGAGACCCAGTACTTC. V usage is TRBV7-2 and J usage is TRBJ2-5; 13 bases agree with TRBD2. Germline CDR1 and CDR2: SGHTA and FQGNSA. This CDR3 region has 17 residues. V trimming: 1 base; J trimming: 2 bases; junction bases outside the gene matches: 4.